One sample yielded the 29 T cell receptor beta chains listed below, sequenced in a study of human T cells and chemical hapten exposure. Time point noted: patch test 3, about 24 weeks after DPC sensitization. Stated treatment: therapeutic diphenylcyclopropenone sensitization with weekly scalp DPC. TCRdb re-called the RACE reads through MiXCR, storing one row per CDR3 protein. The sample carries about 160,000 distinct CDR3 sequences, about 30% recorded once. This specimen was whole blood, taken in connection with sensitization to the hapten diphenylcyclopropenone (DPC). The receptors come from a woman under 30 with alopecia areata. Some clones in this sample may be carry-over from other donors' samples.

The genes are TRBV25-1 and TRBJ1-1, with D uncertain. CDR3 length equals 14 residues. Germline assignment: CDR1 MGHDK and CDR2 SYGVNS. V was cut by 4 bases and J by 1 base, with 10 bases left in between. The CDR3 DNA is TGTGCCAGCAGTGGGGGAGATGGGAACACTGAAGCTTTCTTT. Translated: CASSGGDGNTEAFF.

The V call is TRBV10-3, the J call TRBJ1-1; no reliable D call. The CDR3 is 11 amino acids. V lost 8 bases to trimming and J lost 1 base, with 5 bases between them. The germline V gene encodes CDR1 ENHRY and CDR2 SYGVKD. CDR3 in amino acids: CAIRQNTEAFF. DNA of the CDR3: TGTGCCATCCGACAGAACACTGAAGCTTTCTTT.

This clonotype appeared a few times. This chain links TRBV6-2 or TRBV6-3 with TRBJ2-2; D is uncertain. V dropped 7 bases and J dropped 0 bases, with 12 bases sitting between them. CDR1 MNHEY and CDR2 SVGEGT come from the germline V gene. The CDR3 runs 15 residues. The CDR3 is CASTMGRPNTGELFF. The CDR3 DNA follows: TGTGCCAGCACCATGGGCCGCCCGAACACCGGGGAGCTGTTTTTT.

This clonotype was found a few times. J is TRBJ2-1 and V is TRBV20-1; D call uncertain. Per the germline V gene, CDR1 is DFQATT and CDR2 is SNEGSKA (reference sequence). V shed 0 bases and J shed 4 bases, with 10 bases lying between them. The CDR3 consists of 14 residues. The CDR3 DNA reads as TGCAGTGCTAGAGAGAAGGCTTCTTACAATGAGCAGTTCTTC. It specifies CSAREKASYNEQFF.

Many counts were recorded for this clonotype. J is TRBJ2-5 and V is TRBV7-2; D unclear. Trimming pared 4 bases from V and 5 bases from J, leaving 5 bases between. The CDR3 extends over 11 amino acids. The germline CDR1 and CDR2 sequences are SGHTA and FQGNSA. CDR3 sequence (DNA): TGTGCCAGCAGCTCTGGGGAGACCCAGTACTTC. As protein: CASSSGETQYF.

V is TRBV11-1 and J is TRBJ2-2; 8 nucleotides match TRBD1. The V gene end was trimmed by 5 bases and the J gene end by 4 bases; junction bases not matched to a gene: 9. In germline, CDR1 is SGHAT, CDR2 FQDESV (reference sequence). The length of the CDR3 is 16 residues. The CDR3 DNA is TGTGCCAGCAGCGATGGACAGGGCCATAGCACCGGGGAGCTGTTTTTT. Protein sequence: CASSDGQGHSTGELFF.

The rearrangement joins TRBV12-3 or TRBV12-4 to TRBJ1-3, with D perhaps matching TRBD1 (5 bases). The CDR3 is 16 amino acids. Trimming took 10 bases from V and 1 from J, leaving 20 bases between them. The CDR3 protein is CATTPGGGGSGNTIYF. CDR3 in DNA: TGTGCCACCACGCCCGGTGGGGGGGGTTCTGGAAACACCATATATTTT.

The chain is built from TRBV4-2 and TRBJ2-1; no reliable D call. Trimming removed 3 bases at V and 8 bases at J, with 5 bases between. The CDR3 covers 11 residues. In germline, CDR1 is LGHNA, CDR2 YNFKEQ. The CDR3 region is CASSHEYEQFF. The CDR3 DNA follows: TGTGCCAGCAGCCATGAGTATGAGCAGTTCTTC.

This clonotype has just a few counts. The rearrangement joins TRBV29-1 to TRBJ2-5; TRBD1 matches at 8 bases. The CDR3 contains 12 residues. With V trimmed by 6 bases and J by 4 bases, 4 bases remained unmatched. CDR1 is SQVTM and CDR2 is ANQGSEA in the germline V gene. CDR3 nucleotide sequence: TGCAGCGTGACAGGGGCTCGAGAGACCCAGTACTTC. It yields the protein CSVTGARETQYF.

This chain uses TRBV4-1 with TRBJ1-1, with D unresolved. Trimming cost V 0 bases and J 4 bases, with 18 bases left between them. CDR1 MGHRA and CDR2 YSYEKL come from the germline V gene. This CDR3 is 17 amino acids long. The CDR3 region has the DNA TGCGCCAGCAGCCAAGACGCCCTGGCTCCGCGGGGCACTGAAGCTTTCTTT. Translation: CASSQDALAPRGTEAFF.

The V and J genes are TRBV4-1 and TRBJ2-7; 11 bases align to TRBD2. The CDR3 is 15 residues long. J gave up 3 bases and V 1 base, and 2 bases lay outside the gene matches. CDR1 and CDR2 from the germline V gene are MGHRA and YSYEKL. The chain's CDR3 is CASSQVLAGGYEQYF. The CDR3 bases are TGCGCCAGCAGCCAAGTCCTAGCGGGGGGCTACGAGCAGTACTTC.

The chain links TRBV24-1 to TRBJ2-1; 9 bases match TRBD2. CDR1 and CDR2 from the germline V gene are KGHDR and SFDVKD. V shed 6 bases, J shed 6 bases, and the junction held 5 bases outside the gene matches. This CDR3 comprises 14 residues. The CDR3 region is CATSSASGVNEQFF. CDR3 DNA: TGTGCCACCAGTTCGGCTAGCGGGGTCAATGAGCAGTTCTTC.

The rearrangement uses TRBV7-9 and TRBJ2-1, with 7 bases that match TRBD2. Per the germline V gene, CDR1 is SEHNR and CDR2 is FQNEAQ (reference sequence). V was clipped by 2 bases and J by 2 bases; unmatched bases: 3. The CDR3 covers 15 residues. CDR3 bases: TGTGCCAGCAGCTTATGGGGGGGGACCTACAATGAGCAGTTCTTC. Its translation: CASSLWGGTYNEQFF.

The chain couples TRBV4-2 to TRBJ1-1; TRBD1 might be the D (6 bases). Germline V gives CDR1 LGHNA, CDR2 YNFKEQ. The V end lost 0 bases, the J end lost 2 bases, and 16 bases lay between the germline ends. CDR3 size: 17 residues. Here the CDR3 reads CASSQDRVRGENTEAFF. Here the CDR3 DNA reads TGTGCCAGCAGCCAAGATCGTGTTAGGGGGGAAAACACTGAAGCTTTCTTT.

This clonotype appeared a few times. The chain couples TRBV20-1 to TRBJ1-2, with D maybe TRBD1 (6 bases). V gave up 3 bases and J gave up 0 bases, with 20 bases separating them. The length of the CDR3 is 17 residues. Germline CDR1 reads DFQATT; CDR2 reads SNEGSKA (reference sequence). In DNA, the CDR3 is TGCAGTGCTAGTGAGCTCAGGGGCCAAGTGACTAACTATGGCTACACCTTC. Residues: CSASELRGQVTNYGYTF.

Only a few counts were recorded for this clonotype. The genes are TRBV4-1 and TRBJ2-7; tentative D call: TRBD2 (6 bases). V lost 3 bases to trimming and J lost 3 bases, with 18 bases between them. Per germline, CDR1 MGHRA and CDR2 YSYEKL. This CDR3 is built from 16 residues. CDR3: CASSHPVTSRHYEQYF. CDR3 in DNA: TGCGCCAGCAGCCATCCTGTAACTAGCAGACACTACGAGCAGTACTTC.

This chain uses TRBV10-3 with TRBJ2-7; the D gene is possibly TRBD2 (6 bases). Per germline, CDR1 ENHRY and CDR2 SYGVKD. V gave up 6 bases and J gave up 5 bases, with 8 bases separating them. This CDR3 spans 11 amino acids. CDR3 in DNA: TGTGCCATCAGGGGGGGAAACGAGCAGTACTTC. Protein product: CAIRGGNEQYF.

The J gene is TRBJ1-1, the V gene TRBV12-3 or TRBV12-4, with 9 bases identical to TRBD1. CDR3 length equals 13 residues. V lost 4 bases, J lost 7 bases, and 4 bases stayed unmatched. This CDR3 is CASSSGQGIEAFF. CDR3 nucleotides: TGTGCCAGCAGTTCGGGACAGGGAATTGAAGCTTTCTTT.

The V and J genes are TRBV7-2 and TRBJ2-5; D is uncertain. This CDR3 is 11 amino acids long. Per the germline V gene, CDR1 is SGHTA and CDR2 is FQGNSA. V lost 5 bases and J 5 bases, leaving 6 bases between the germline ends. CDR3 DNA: TGTGCCAGCAGCGCTCGTGAGACCCAGTACTTC. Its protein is CASSARETQYF.

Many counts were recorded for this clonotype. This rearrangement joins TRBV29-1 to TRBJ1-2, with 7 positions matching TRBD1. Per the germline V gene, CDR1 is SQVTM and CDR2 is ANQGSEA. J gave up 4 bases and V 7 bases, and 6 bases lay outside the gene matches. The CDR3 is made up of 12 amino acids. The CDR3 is CSARDSSYGYTF. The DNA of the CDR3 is TGCAGCGCCAGGGACAGCTCCTATGGCTACACCTTC.

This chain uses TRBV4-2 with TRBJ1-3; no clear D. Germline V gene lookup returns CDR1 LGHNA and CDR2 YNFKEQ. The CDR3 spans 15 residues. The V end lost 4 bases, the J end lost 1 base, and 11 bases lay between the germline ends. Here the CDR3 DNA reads TGTGCCAGCAGCCCCGATGGAACTTCTGGAAACACCATATATTTT. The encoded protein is CASSPDGTSGNTIYF.

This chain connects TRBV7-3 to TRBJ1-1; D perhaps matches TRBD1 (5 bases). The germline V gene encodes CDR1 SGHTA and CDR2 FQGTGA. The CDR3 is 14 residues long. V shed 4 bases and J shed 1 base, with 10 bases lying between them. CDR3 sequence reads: CASSSGGTNTEAFF. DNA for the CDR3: TGTGCCAGCAGCTCCGGGGGGACGAACACTGAAGCTTTCTTT.

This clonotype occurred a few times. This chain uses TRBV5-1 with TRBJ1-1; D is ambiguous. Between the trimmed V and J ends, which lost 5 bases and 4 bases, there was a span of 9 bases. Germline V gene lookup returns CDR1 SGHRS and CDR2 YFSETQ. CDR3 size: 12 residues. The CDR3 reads CASRTRPTEAFF. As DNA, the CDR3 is TGCGCCAGCAGGACTAGGCCCACTGAAGCTTTCTTT.

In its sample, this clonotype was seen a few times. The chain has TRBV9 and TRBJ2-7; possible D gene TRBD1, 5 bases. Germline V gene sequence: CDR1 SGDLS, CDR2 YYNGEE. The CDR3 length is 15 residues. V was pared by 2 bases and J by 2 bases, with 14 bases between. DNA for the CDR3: TGTGCCAGCAGCGTTGACAGTAGCAGAACCTACGAGCAGTACTTC. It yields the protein CASSVDSSRTYEQYF.

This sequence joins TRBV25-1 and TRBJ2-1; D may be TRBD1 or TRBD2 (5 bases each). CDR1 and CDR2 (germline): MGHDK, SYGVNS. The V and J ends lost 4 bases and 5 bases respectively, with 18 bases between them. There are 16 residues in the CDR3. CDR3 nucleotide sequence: TGTGCCAGCAGTGGAGGGACGCACCCCATCAACAATGAGCAGTTCTTC. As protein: CASSGGTHPINNEQFF. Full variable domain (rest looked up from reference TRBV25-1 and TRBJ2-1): EADIYQTPRYLVIGTGKKITLECSQTMGHDKMYWYQQDPGMELHLIHYSYGVNSTEKGDLSSESTVSRIRTEHFPLTLESARPSHTSQYLCASSGGTHPINNEQFFGPGTRLTVL.

The DNA of the CDR3 is TGTGCCAGCAGCAAGGGAGGGCCCGGGGAGCTGTTTTTT. Protein: CASSKGGPGELFF. The V and J genes are TRBV5-4 and TRBJ2-2; TRBD2 matches 7 bases. Germline CDR1 is SGHNT and CDR2 is YYREEE (reference sequence). This CDR3 is built from 13 residues. V lost 4 bases to trimming and J lost 6 bases; unmatched junction nucleotides: 3.

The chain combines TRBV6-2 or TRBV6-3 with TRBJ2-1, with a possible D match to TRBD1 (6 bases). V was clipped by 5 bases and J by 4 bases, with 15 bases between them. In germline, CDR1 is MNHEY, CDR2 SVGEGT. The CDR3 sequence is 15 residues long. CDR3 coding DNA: TGTGCCAGCAGTCCACACAAAGGACAGTACAATGAGCAGTTCTTC. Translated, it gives CASSPHKGQYNEQFF.

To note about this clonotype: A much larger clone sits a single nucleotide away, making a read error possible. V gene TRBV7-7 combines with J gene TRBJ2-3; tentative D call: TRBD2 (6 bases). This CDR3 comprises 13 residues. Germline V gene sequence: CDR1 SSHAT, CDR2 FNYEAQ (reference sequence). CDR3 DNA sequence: TGTGTCAGCAGCCCTAGCGTCACAGATACGCAGTATTTT. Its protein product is CVSSPSVTDTQYF.

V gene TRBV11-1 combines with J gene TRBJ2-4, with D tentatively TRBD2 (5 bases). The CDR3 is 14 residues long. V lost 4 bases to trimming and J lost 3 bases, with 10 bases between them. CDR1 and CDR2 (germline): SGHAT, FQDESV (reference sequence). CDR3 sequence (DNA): TGTGCCAGCAGCTCAAGCCGGGGCAAAAACATTCAGTACTTC. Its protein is CASSSSRGKNIQYF.